These 19 T cell receptor beta chains came from one sample sequenced in a study of shared clonotypes between healthy human individuals. Assay: immunoSEQ multiplex PCR; the TCRdb copy retains only in-frame clones and omits some. The table includes a few million clones, around nine tenths detected once. Material for sequencing was naive CD4+ T cells sorted from blood. Stated subset: CD45RA+ positively selected. The receptors originated from a man younger than 35 in good health.

The chain uses TRBV30 and TRBJ1-2; no clear D gene. This CDR3 region has 13 residues. Per the germline V gene, CDR1 is GTSNPN and CDR2 is SVGIG (reference sequence). V dropped 5 bases and J dropped 2 bases, with 12 bases sitting between them. The CDR3 nucleotides read TGTGCCTGGGACGATGCGGGGAACTATGGCTACACCTTC. Translated, it gives CAWDDAGNYGYTF.

To note about this clone: Other DNA sequences of this sample code for an identical CDR3. V usage is TRBV6-5 and J usage is TRBJ1-3; TRBD1 might be the D (5 bases). The CDR3 has 14 amino acids. From germline, CDR1 is MNHEY and CDR2 SVGAGI. Trimming left V 5 bases short and J 2 bases short, with 10 bases between. The CDR3: CASSPGTTGNTIYF. CDR3 nucleotide sequence: TGTGCCAGCAGTCCCGGGACCACTGGAAACACCATATATTTT.

The chain uses TRBV27 and TRBJ2-1; 7 nucleotides line up with TRBD2. CDR1 and CDR2 (germline): MNHEY, SMNVEV (reference sequence). The CDR3 is 15 residues long. J gave up 11 bases and V 2 bases, and 12 bases lay outside the gene matches. For the CDR3, the DNA is TGTGCCAGCAGTTTAGGCCGGGACTACGGCCACCAGCAGTTCTTC. It encodes CASSLGRDYGHQQFF.

Concerning this clone itself: This specimen includes other DNA sequences encoding the same CDR3. This chain uses TRBV10-1 with TRBJ1-1; no definite D call. Per the germline V gene, CDR1 is WNHNN and CDR2 is SYGVQD (reference sequence). V was clipped by 3 bases and J by 0 bases, with 5 bases between them. The CDR3 runs 13 residues. CDR3 bases: TGCGCCAGCAGTGAACAGCTGAACACTGAAGCTTTCTTT. Translating it yields CASSEQLNTEAFF.

The chain recombines TRBV5-4 with TRBJ2-5, with 9 bases lining up with TRBD1. With V trimmed by 0 bases and J by 4 bases, 4 bases remained unmatched. CDR1 is SGHNT, CDR2 YYREEE, per germline (reference sequence). This CDR3 has 15 amino acids. The CDR3 here is CASSLEGTGRETQYF. The DNA of the CDR3 is TGTGCCAGCAGCTTGGAGGGGACAGGGCGAGAGACCCAGTACTTC. The complete variable domain, with remaining parts taken from reference TRBV5-4 and TRBJ2-5, reads ETGVTQSPTHLIKTRGQQVTLRCSSQSGHNTVSWYQQALGQGPQFIFQYYREEENGRGNFPPRFSGLQFPNYSSELNVNALELDDSALYLCASSLEGTGRETQYFGPGTRLLVL.

The V and J genes are TRBV6-5 and TRBJ1-3; D remains ambiguous. This CDR3 comprises 16 residues. Trimming removed 0 bases from V and 0 bases from J, with 9 bases in between. Germline V gives CDR1 MNHEY, CDR2 SVGAGI. CDR3 DNA sequence: TGTGCCAGCAGTTACTCGGCGGGAAGCTCTGGAAACACCATATATTTT. Amino acids: CASSYSAGSSGNTIYF.

The chain combines TRBV11-2 with TRBJ2-6; the D gene is possibly TRBD1 (5 bases). Germline CDR1 SGHAT, CDR2 FQNNGV. V lost 4 bases and J 0 bases, leaving 16 bases between the germline ends. This CDR3 has 18 residues. CDR3 residues: CASSSSSLDSSGANVLTF. As DNA, the CDR3 is TGTGCCAGCAGCTCCTCCTCACTTGACAGCTCTGGGGCCAACGTCCTGACTTTC.

The chain employs TRBV9 and TRBJ2-3; D is possibly TRBD1 or TRBD2 (7 bases each). Trimming removed 6 bases from V and 2 bases from J, with 16 bases in between. In germline, CDR1 is SGDLS, CDR2 YYNGEE. There are 15 residues in the CDR3. The CDR3 sequence: CASTPGGGTTDTQYF. In DNA form, the CDR3 reads TGTGCCAGCACCCCAGGGGGGGGGACCACAGATACGCAGTATTTT.

This clone was counted between two and nine times. This rearrangement joins TRBV6-1 to TRBJ2-7, with 9 bases fitting TRBD1. Trimming cost V 0 bases and J 0 bases; bases outside gene matches: 3. Germline V CDR1 and CDR2: MNHNS, SASEGT. The length of the CDR3 is 16 residues. The CDR3 coding sequence is TGTGCCAGCAGTGAAGCCGGGACAGGGAGCTCCTACGAGCAGTACTTC. This sequence encodes CASSEAGTGSSYEQYF.

This chain joins TRBV5-1 and TRBJ2-5; TRBD1 might be the D (6 bases). The CDR3 totals 16 residues. V was pared by 5 bases and J by 0 bases, with 17 bases between. Germline CDR1 reads SGHRS; CDR2 reads YFSETQ. The CDR3 DNA reads TGCGCCAGCAGGGGTTCCCTCCGGGACAACCAAGAGACCCAGTACTTC. Translating it yields CASRGSLRDNQETQYF.

About this clone: Other DNA sequences within the sample encode an identical CDR3. The chain combines TRBV18 with TRBJ2-2; D is ambiguous. V was shortened by 4 bases and J by 2 bases, with 8 bases between the two germline ends. The CDR3 has 14 amino acids. Germline assignment: CDR1 KGHSH and CDR2 LQKENI. The CDR3 nucleotides read TGTGCCAGCTCACTTGGTCAAAACACCGGGGAGCTGTTTTTT. It is translated as CASSLGQNTGELFF.

The chain employs TRBV18 and TRBJ1-1, with a possible D match to TRBD1 (6 bases). Per germline, CDR1 KGHSH and CDR2 LQKENI. This CDR3 has 17 residues. Trimming pared 1 base from V and 5 bases from J, leaving 20 bases between. CDR3 coding DNA: TGTGCCAGCTCACCACTGGCCAGGGGCGCAGAGAAGACTGAAGCTTTCTTT. Translation gives CASSPLARGAEKTEAFF.

In regard to this clone: Germline and junction disagree at one end, which may indicate a read error. This chain joins TRBV2 and TRBJ2-7, with D perhaps TRBD1 or TRBD2 (5 bases each). Germline CDR1 reads SNHLY; CDR2 reads FYNNEI. The CDR3 is 16 residues long. The CDR3: CASSLSPGTSSYEQHF. The DNA of the CDR3 is TGTGCCAGCAGCTTGTCTCCCGGGACCAGCTCCTACGAGCAGCACTTC.

The rearrangement uses TRBV5-1 and TRBJ2-2, with D maybe TRBD1 (6 bases). The CDR3 covers 15 residues. Germline assignment: CDR1 SGHRS and CDR2 YFSETQ. Trimming removed 4 bases from V and 3 bases from J, with 13 bases in between. CDR3 coding DNA: TGCGCCAGCAGCGCAGGGGTGAAGGACACCGGGGAGCTGTTTTTT. It is translated as CASSAGVKDTGELFF.

The rearrangement links TRBV6-4 to TRBJ2-7; 8 bases are shared with TRBD1. CDR3 length: 15 amino acids. V lost 6 bases and J lost 3; bases outside the gene matches: 10. Germline V CDR1 and CDR2: MRHNA, SNTAGT. This CDR3 reads CASRVFGQGRYEQYF. CDR3 DNA: TGTGCCAGCAGGGTCTTCGGACAGGGTCGCTACGAGCAGTACTTC.

As DNA, the CDR3 is TGTGCCAGCAGCGTGGGGGACGCGTGGCAGTACTTC. Translating gives CASSVGDAWQYF. This chain connects TRBV7-9 to TRBJ2-7; D is perhaps TRBD1 or TRBD2 (5 bases each). Trimming removed 5 bases at V and 9 bases at J, with 14 bases between. CDR3 length: 12 residues. Germline CDR1 SEHNR, CDR2 FQNEAQ (reference sequence).

The rearrangement uses TRBV7-6 and TRBJ2-3; TRBD2 agrees at 15 bases. With 2 bases clipped from V and 2 bases from J, the junction kept 5 bases outside the gene matches. CDR3 length: 18 residues. Germline lookup yields CDR1 SGHVS and CDR2 FNYEAQ. CDR3 nucleotides: TGTGCCAGCAGCTTATTGGGACTAGCGGGGGGAACCACAGATACGCAGTATTTT. It yields the protein CASSLLGLAGGTTDTQYF.

The chain employs TRBV28 and TRBJ2-7; D uncertain. V was shortened by 3 bases and J by 7 bases, with 19 bases between the two germline ends. CDR1 MDHEN and CDR2 SYDVKM come from the germline V gene. The CDR3 is 15 residues long. CDR3 amino acids: CASSFPESRLREQYF. CDR3 sequence (DNA): TGTGCCAGCAGTTTCCCGGAATCTCGTTTGAGGGAGCAGTACTTC.

CDR3 residues: CASSVAVHSSGNTIYF. The CDR3 DNA reads TGTGCCAGCAGCGTAGCTGTACACAGCTCTGGAAACACCATATATTTT. The chain has TRBV9 and TRBJ1-3; D not resolved. The CDR3 loop spans 16 amino acids. Germline V gene sequence: CDR1 SGDLS, CDR2 YYNGEE. The V end was cut by 0 bases, the J end by 0 bases, with 10 bases between.